The rows below give T cell receptor beta chains drawn from one sample of a study of post-analysis software for immune sequencing data. TCRdb called the PCR reads again in MiXCR, with one record for every CDR3 protein. The sample holds roughly 670,000 distinct CDR3 sequences, approximately 60% seen once. Sequencing was carried out using blood. These receptors originate from a girl under 10 years old with multiple sclerosis. CDR3s include the opening cysteine and the closing phenylalanine or tryptophan. Each record gives: V gene, J gene, D gene, clone size, CDR3 protein, CDR3 DNA. D genes are given only for firm matches. Expanded clones get a size class; other rows say once, few or many, or leave the size out.

V gene: TRBV5-1; J gene: TRBJ1-2; D gene: -; clone size: -; CDR3 protein: CASSLATGYRGYTF; CDR3 DNA: TGCGCCAGCAGCTTGGCTACGGGGTACCGTGGCTACACCTTC
V gene: TRBV29-1; J gene: TRBJ1-2; D gene: TRBD1; clone size: few; CDR3 protein: CSVQGIVGTGYTF; CDR3 DNA: TGCAGCGTACAGGGGATAGTAGGAACGGGCTACACCTTC
V gene: TRBV5-1; J gene: TRBJ1-1; D gene: -; clone size: -; CDR3 protein: CASSLGVPPNTEAFF; CDR3 DNA: TGCGCCAGCAGCTTGGGGGTCCCCCCGAACACTGAAGCTTTCTTT
V gene: TRBV7-9; J gene: TRBJ2-1; D gene: TRBD2; clone size: few; CDR3 protein: CASSLLSGRDEQFF; CDR3 DNA: TGTGCCAGCAGCCTCCTTAGCGGGAGAGATGAGCAGTTCTTC
V gene: TRBV6-4; J gene: TRBJ2-1; D gene: TRBD2; clone size: many; CDR3 protein: CASSELAGGGDEQFF; CDR3 DNA: TGTGCCAGCAGTGAGCTAGCGGGGGGCGGGGATGAGCAGTTCTTC
V gene: TRBV13; J gene: TRBJ2-7; D gene: TRBD2; clone size: -; CDR3 protein: CASSLDRREGDYEQYF; CDR3 DNA: TGTGCCAGCAGCTTAGATCGGCGGGAGGGAGACTACGAGCAGTACTTC
V gene: TRBV10-2; J gene: TRBJ2-7; D gene: -; clone size: once; CDR3 protein: CASREGNAYEQYF; CDR3 DNA: TGCGCCAGCAGGGAGGGGAATGCCTACGAGCAGTACTTC
V gene: TRBV5-5; J gene: TRBJ1-5; D gene: TRBD1; clone size: few; CDR3 protein: CASSSHGQGIWRNQPQHF; CDR3 DNA: TGTGCCAGCAGCTCTCACGGACAGGGCATTTGGCGCAATCAGCCCCAGCATTTT
V gene: TRBV4-2; J gene: TRBJ2-5; D gene: -; clone size: -; CDR3 protein: CASSQETVGPQETQYF; CDR3 DNA: TGTGCCAGCAGCCAAGAAACTGTGGGTCCCCAAGAGACCCAGTACTTC
V gene: TRBV4-3; J gene: TRBJ2-3; D gene: -; clone size: -; CDR3 protein: CASSQARGPYTDTQYF; CDR3 DNA: TGCGCCAGCAGCCAAGCCCGGGGGCCATACACAGATACGCAGTATTTT
V gene: TRBV6-1; J gene: TRBJ2-1; D gene: -; clone size: -; CDR3 protein: CASSEGRAALKNEQFF; CDR3 DNA: TGTGCCAGCAGTGAAGGGAGGGCTGCTCTTAAAAATGAGCAGTTCTTC
V gene: TRBV10-3; J gene: TRBJ1-5; D gene: -; clone size: -; CDR3 protein: CAISESISNQPQHF; CDR3 DNA: TGTGCCATCAGTGAGTCTATTAGCAATCAGCCCCAGCATTTT
V gene: TRBV7-8; J gene: TRBJ2-3; D gene: TRBD2; clone size: few; CDR3 protein: CASSLGLVDTQYF; CDR3 DNA: TGTGCTAGCAGCCTCGGACTAGTGGATACGCAGTATTTT
V gene: TRBV7-2; J gene: TRBJ2-3; D gene: -; clone size: -; CDR3 protein: CASSLAWADTQYF; CDR3 DNA: TGTGCCAGCAGCTTAGCGTGGGCAGATACGCAGTATTTT
V gene: TRBV4-1; J gene: TRBJ2-5; D gene: -; clone size: -; CDR3 protein: CASSQDGQETQYF; CDR3 DNA: TGCGCCAGCAGCCAAGATGGACAAGAGACCCAGTACTTC
V gene: TRBV6-1; J gene: TRBJ2-1; D gene: -; clone size: few; CDR3 protein: CASSRTDGSYNEQFF; CDR3 DNA: TGTGCCAGCAGTCGAACCGACGGCTCCTACAATGAGCAGTTCTTC
V gene: TRBV9; J gene: TRBJ2-1; D gene: -; clone size: once; CDR3 protein: CAGSAYSSNEQFF; CDR3 DNA: TGTGCCGGCAGCGCCTATTCCAGCAATGAGCAGTTCTTC
V gene: TRBV7-2; J gene: TRBJ1-2; D gene: -; clone size: many; CDR3 protein: CASSPQGYGYTF; CDR3 DNA: TGTGCCAGCAGCCCGCAGGGGTATGGCTACACCTTC
V gene: TRBV27; J gene: TRBJ2-3; D gene: TRBD2; clone size: -; CDR3 protein: CASSWTSGRQDTQYF; CDR3 DNA: TGTGCCAGCAGTTGGACTAGCGGGAGACAAGATACGCAGTATTTT
V gene: TRBV20-1; J gene: TRBJ2-3; D gene: TRBD1; clone size: -; CDR3 protein: CSAKMPATGQDTQYF; CDR3 DNA: TGCAGTGCTAAAATGCCGGCGACAGGGCAAGATACGCAGTATTTT
V gene: TRBV7-3; J gene: TRBJ2-7; D gene: TRBD2; clone size: -; CDR3 protein: CASSLLAGGRYEQYF; CDR3 DNA: TGTGCCAGCAGCTTACTAGCGGGCGGTCGCTACGAGCAGTACTTC
V gene: TRBV29-1; J gene: TRBJ1-1; D gene: -; clone size: once; CDR3 protein: CSVQRQDHFEAFF; CDR3 DNA: TGCAGCGTTCAAAGACAGGATCATTTTGAAGCTTTCTTT